One sample yielded the 7 T cell receptor beta chains listed below, sequenced in a study of blood T cell repertoires in COVID-19. Only in-frame clones appear in the TCRdb table, and some are missing; sequencing was by immunoSEQ multiplex PCR. The sample carries around 310,000 clones, 85% to 90% recorded once. Sequenced: peripheral blood. The receptors shown here come from a woman between 50 and 59 years old with active or convalescent COVID-19.

This clone was seen a handful of times. The chain carries TRBV6-2 or TRBV6-3 and TRBJ2-2; the match to TRBD2 covers 8 bases. Trimming cost V 2 bases and J 2 bases; bases outside gene matches: 4. The germline gives CDR1 MNHEY, CDR2 SVGEGT. This CDR3 has 16 amino acids. CDR3 region: CASSYPRGGNTGELFF. CDR3 nucleotides: TGTGCCAGCAGTTACCCACGGGGGGGTAACACCGGGGAGCTGTTTTTT.

V usage is TRBV19 and J usage is TRBJ1-5, with D perhaps TRBD1 (5 bases). The V and J ends lost 7 bases and 4 bases respectively, with 14 bases between them. Germline V CDR1 and CDR2: LNHDA, SQIVND (reference sequence). The length of the CDR3 is 14 residues. CDR3 protein: CASNHRGGNQPQHF. CDR3 nucleotide sequence: TGTGCCAGTAACCATAGGGGAGGGAATCAGCCCCAGCATTTT.

This rearrangement joins TRBV7-6 to TRBJ1-1; maybe TRBD1 (5 bases). Germline-derived CDR1 and CDR2 are SGHVS and FNYEAQ. CDR3 size: 18 residues. V shed 5 bases and J shed 0 bases, with 22 bases lying between them. The CDR3 DNA reads as TGTGCCAGCAGCCCGAGCGGGCCGGGGACGGTTCTGAACACTGAAGCTTTCTTT. Translation gives CASSPSGPGTVLNTEAFF.

This clone was detected once. The J gene is TRBJ2-1, the V gene TRBV4-3; 9 bases fit TRBD1. V lost 3 bases and J lost 7; bases outside the gene matches: 4. CDR1 LGHNA and CDR2 YSLEER come from the germline V gene. The CDR3 extends over 14 amino acids. The CDR3 sequence is CASSHGQGSNEQFF. The CDR3 region has the DNA TGCGCCAGCAGCCACGGACAGGGGAGTAATGAGCAGTTCTTC.

The chain carries TRBV15 and TRBJ2-5; TRBD1 matches 9 bases. V lost 3 bases and J lost 5; bases outside the gene matches: 10. Germline V gene sequence: CDR1 LNHNV, CDR2 YYDKDF (reference sequence). The CDR3 length is 16 residues. CDR3: CATSSDGDRAGETQYF. Written as DNA, the CDR3 is TGTGCCACCAGCAGCGATGGGGACAGGGCGGGGGAGACCCAGTACTTC. The entire variable domain, with the rest obtained from reference TRBV15 and TRBJ2-5, is as follows: DAMVIQNPRYQVTQFGKPVTLSCSQTLNHNVMYWYQQKSSQAPKLLFHYYDKDFNNEADTPDNFQSRRPNTSFCFLDIRSPGLGDTAMYLCATSSDGDRAGETQYFGPGTRLLVL.

The rearrangement joins TRBV7-3 to TRBJ1-6; D ambiguous. The ends were cut back, 2 bases at V and 0 bases at J, with 8 bases in the middle. The CDR3 is 16 residues long. Germline assignment: CDR1 SGHTA and CDR2 FQGTGA. The CDR3 is CASSLRSSSYNSPLHF. For the CDR3, the DNA is TGTGCCAGCAGCTTACGGTCGAGCTCCTATAATTCACCCCTCCACTTT.

This chain connects TRBV15 to TRBJ2-1; 7 positions agree with TRBD1. Germline V gives CDR1 LNHNV, CDR2 YYDKDF (reference sequence). V shed 3 bases and J 4 bases; nucleotides not matched to a gene: 9. The CDR3 runs 16 residues. The CDR3 DNA reads as TGTGCCACCAGCAGGTTGGACAGGCCCCTGTACAATGAGCAGTTCTTC. Protein sequence: CATSRLDRPLYNEQFF.